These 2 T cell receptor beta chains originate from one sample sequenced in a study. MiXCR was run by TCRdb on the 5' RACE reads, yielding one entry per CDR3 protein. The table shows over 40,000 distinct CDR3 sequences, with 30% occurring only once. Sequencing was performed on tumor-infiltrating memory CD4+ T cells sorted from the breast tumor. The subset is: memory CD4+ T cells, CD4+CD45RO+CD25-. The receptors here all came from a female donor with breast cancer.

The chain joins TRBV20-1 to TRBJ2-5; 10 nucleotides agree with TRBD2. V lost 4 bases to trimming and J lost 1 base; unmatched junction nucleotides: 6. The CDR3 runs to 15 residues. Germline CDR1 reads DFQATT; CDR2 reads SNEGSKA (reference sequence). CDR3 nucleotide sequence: TGCAGTGCTACAAAACTAGCGGGGACCCAAGAGACCCAGTACTTC. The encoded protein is CSATKLAGTQETQYF.

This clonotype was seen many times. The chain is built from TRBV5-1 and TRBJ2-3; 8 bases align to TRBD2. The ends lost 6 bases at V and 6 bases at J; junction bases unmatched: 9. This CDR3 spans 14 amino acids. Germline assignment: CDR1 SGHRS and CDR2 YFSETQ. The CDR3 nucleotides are TGCGCCAGCAACGGGGGGGGCCCGAGGGATACGCAGTATTTT. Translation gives CASNGGGPRDTQYF. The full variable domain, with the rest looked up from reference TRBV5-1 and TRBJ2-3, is KAGVTQTPRYLIKTRGQQVTLSCSPISGHRSVSWYQQTPGQGLQFLFEYFSETQRNKGNFPGRFSGRQFSNSRSEMNVSTLELGDSALYLCASNGGGPRDTQYFGPGTRLTVL.